A selection of T cell receptor beta chains follows, all from one sample in a study of blood T cell repertoires in COVID-19. Profiling relied on immunoSEQ multiplex PCR, and the TCRdb table lists in-frame clones only, not all of them. The sample carries around 60,000 clones, 65% to 75% recorded once. Specimen: peripheral blood. The receptor set was obtained from an elderly woman with acute or convalescent COVID-19. Each CDR3 is given with its conserved first and last residue. Each record gives: J gene, V gene, CDR3 protein.

j_call: TRBJ2-1
v_call: TRBV6-2/TRBV6-3
cdr3_aa: CASSFGLAVYNEQFF

j_call: TRBJ2-7
v_call: TRBV5-5
cdr3_aa: CASSLRSAGVSYEQYF

j_call: TRBJ2-2
v_call: TRBV2
cdr3_aa: CASSRQGADTGELFF

j_call: TRBJ1-5
v_call: TRBV7-2
cdr3_aa: CASSWGQGAYQPQHF

j_call: TRBJ1-6
v_call: TRBV7-3
cdr3_aa: CASSLSPRNSPLHF

j_call: TRBJ1-2
v_call: TRBV10-3
cdr3_aa: CAIKAYGEGYTF

j_call: TRBJ2-1
v_call: TRBV11-1
cdr3_aa: CASSLGGSASYNEQFF

j_call: TRBJ2-3
v_call: TRBV6-2/TRBV6-3
cdr3_aa: CASSSGTSTPPTDTQYF

j_call: TRBJ2-6
v_call: TRBV28
cdr3_aa: CASSFPRGTGYSGANVLTF

j_call: TRBJ2-3
v_call: TRBV5-1
cdr3_aa: CASSLGLETQYF

j_call: TRBJ2-5
v_call: TRBV28
cdr3_aa: CASSPATDNQETQYF

j_call: TRBJ1-3
v_call: TRBV2
cdr3_aa: CASTVPGEISGNTIYF

j_call: TRBJ1-1
v_call: TRBV5-5
cdr3_aa: CASSGVLRGGEAFF

j_call: TRBJ2-1
v_call: TRBV28
cdr3_aa: CASRTQGVYNEQFF

j_call: TRBJ1-4
v_call: TRBV19
cdr3_aa: CASRTVEKLFF

j_call: TRBJ2-1
v_call: TRBV3-1/TRBV3-2
cdr3_aa: CASSQRGTDNEQFF

j_call: TRBJ1-2
v_call: TRBV10-1
cdr3_aa: CASSESGKSGYTF

j_call: TRBJ2-7
v_call: TRBV28
cdr3_aa: CASSLSPWFPRDREESIEQYF

j_call: TRBJ2-7
v_call: TRBV7-9
cdr3_aa: CASSPPGSYEQYF

j_call: TRBJ2-5
v_call: TRBV28
cdr3_aa: CASSSRSGGPEETQYF

j_call: TRBJ2-3
v_call: TRBV3-1/TRBV3-2
cdr3_aa: CASSQTSGTYTQYF

j_call: TRBJ2-1
v_call: TRBV2
cdr3_aa: CASSPNTNEQFF

j_call: TRBJ2-5
v_call: TRBV20-1
cdr3_aa: CSASSPGQGQETQYF

j_call: TRBJ1-2
v_call: TRBV3-1/TRBV3-2
cdr3_aa: CASSLTGLYGYTF

j_call: TRBJ1-1
v_call: TRBV9
cdr3_aa: CASSVARRGNTEAFF

j_call: TRBJ1-6
v_call: TRBV7-2
cdr3_aa: CASRRAGSNSPLHF

j_call: TRBJ2-5
v_call: TRBV11-2
cdr3_aa: CASSLRTSGWQETQYF

j_call: TRBJ2-7
v_call: TRBV5-1
cdr3_aa: CASSLATQEGAHEQYF

j_call: TRBJ2-3
v_call: TRBV5-4
cdr3_aa: CASSLRTSGPTDTQYF

j_call: TRBJ2-3
v_call: TRBV10-1
cdr3_aa: CASSEEASYTDTQYF

j_call: TRBJ2-3
v_call: TRBV7-9
cdr3_aa: CASSTLGDTQYF

j_call: TRBJ1-5
v_call: TRBV20-1
cdr3_aa: CSASPGWGDQPQHF

j_call: TRBJ2-1
v_call: TRBV6-4
cdr3_aa: CASSDDYSSYNEQFF

j_call: TRBJ2-7
v_call: TRBV19
cdr3_aa: CASSVTGTGAYEQYF

j_call: TRBJ2-1
v_call: TRBV11-2
cdr3_aa: CASSLGGSTYNEQFF

j_call: TRBJ2-5
v_call: TRBV10-2
cdr3_aa: CASRDRGETQYF

j_call: TRBJ2-5
v_call: TRBV10-2
cdr3_aa: CASKVGETQYF

j_call: TRBJ1-1
v_call: TRBV6-1
cdr3_aa: CASSEAPWARNTNTEAFF

j_call: TRBJ1-2
v_call: TRBV28
cdr3_aa: CASSSGRGKGGYTF

j_call: TRBJ2-1
v_call: TRBV5-1
cdr3_aa: CASSLGTGNNEQFF